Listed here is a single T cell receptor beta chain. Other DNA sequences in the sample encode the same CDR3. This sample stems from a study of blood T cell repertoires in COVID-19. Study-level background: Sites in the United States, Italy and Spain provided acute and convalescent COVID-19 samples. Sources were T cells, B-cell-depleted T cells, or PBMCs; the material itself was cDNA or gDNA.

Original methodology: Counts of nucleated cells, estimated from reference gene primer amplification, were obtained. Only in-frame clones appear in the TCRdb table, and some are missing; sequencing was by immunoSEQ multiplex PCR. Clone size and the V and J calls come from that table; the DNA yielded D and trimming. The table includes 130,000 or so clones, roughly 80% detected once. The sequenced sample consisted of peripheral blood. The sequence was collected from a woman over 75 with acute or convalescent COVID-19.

In nucleotides, the CDR3 is TGTGCCAGCAGCCCTACAGGGTTGGGCACTGAAGCTTTCTTT. Amino acid sequence: CASSPTGLGTEAFF. The chain combines TRBV7-3 with TRBJ1-1; D might be TRBD1 (6 bases). Germline V CDR1 and CDR2: SGHTA, FQGTGA. The CDR3 runs 14 residues. V was cut by 5 bases and J by 4 bases, with 14 bases left in between.